This is a list of T cell receptor beta chains from one sample in a study of identical twins. TCRdb re-analysed the 5' RACE reads in MiXCR, keeping a single row per CDR3 protein. The data contain about 280,000 distinct CDR3 sequences, 6.5% to 9.5% of them singletons. The same sample was also used in a study of yellow fever vaccine responses in identical twins.

Specimen: memory (CD45RO+) T cells sorted from blood. Receptor source: a woman between 18 and 30 years old in good health. Both conserved end residues are part of each CDR3. A D gene is named only where the DNA matches it firmly. Where a row states a size, it is once, few, many or the class of an expanded clone; other rows omit it.

>NA|15|TRBV6-5|TRBJ1-3|many
TGTGCCAGCAGTTACGGGGGGAGCTCTGGAAACACCATATATTTT
CASSYGGSSGNTIYF
>NA|17|TRBV11-3|TRBJ2-1|NA
TGTGCCAGCAGCTTAGGGGCCTTCGGGAATGATTACAATGAGCAGTTCTTC
CASSLGAFGNDYNEQFF
>NA|15|TRBV20-1|TRBJ2-2|few
TGCAGTGCTAGAGATTGGAGCACGCCTACCGGGGAGCTGTTTTTT
CSARDWSTPTGELFF
>NA|16|TRBV11-2|TRBJ2-1|few
TGTGCCAGCAGCCCGCTTAGCGGCGACGAATACAATGAGCAGTTCTTC
CASSPLSGDEYNEQFF
>TRBD1|17|TRBV6-1|TRBJ2-1|many
TGTGCCAGCAAAGGGACAGGAGTTTTGAGCTCCTACAATGAGCAGTTCTTC
CASKGTGVLSSYNEQFF
>TRBD1|17|TRBV2|TRBJ1-4|few
TGTGCCAGCAGTGATGGGACAGGGAAATTAACTAATGAAAAACTGTTTTTT
CASSDGTGKLTNEKLFF
>TRBD2|18|TRBV6-2/TRBV6-3|TRBJ2-1|NA
TGTGCCAGCGGAAAGGTACTAGCGGGGGGGCCGAGTTACAATGAGCAGTTCTTC
CASGKVLAGGPSYNEQFF
>TRBD2|15|TRBV7-9|TRBJ2-3|few
TGTGCCAGCAGCCCCGGACTAGCGGGGGGGCATACGCAGTATTTT
CASSPGLAGGHTQYF
>TRBD1|15|TRBV27|TRBJ1-1|NA
TGTGCCAGCAGTCACCGGGACAGGGCTGGCACTGAAGCTTTCTTT
CASSHRDRAGTEAFF
>TRBD1|14|TRBV5-1|TRBJ2-5|many
TGCGCCAGCAGCCAGGACAGGGTAAAAGAGACCCAGTACTTC
CASSQDRVKETQYF
>NA|16|TRBV4-2|TRBJ1-3|many
TGTGCCAGCAGCGATCAATATTCGGGATCTGGAAACACCATATATTTT
CASSDQYSGSGNTIYF
>TRBD2|14|TRBV10-3|TRBJ2-5|few
TGTGCCATCGCGGGGGGGCAGGGGAAGGAGACCCAGTACTTC
CAIAGGQGKETQYF
>NA|15|TRBV20-1|TRBJ2-2|few
TGCAGTGCAAAAGCGCGACTAGGGAACACCGGGGAGCTGTTTTTT
CSAKARLGNTGELFF
>NA|13|TRBV14|TRBJ2-1|NA
TGTGCCAGCAGCCATTTAGGATACAATGAGCAGTTCTTC
CASSHLGYNEQFF
>TRBD1|15|TRBV28|TRBJ2-3|few
TGTGCCAGCAGTTATCGACAGGGTACCACAGATACGCAGTATTTT
CASSYRQGTTDTQYF
>NA|14|TRBV12-3/TRBV12-4|TRBJ1-1|NA
TGTGCCAGCAGTTCCGCGGCTGTGGGCACTGAAGCTTTCTTT
CASSSAAVGTEAFF
>TRBD2|16|TRBV5-5|TRBJ2-5|NA
TGTGCCAGCAGCACTAGCGGGGGCACGTACCAAGAGACCCAGTACTTC
CASSTSGGTYQETQYF